These 12 T cell receptor beta chains were sequenced from one sample in a study of T cell responses to AZD1222 COVID-19 vaccine. Profiling relied on immunoSEQ multiplex PCR, and the TCRdb table lists in-frame clones only, not all of them. The table lists 98,000 or so clones, about nine tenths of them singletons, with around 19% in the top ten. The starting material was peripheral blood, obtained on day 0 of AZD1222 vaccination. The receptors derive from an adult in good health.

Here the CDR3 reads CASSHLNQGQGAPGYTF. The CDR3 region has the DNA TGTGCCAGCAGCCATTTAAATCAAGGACAGGGGGCGCCCGGCTACACCTTC. This sequence joins TRBV3-1 (or the pseudogene TRBV3-2) and TRBJ1-2; 11 bases align to TRBD1. The V gene end was trimmed by 3 bases and the J gene end by 8 bases; junction bases not matched to a gene: 14. Germline CDR1 is LGHDT and CDR2 is YNNKEL (reference sequence). The CDR3 consists of 17 residues.

This rearrangement joins TRBV3-1 (or the pseudogene TRBV3-2) to TRBJ1-1, with 8 bases matching TRBD1. The CDR3 length is 16 residues. From germline, CDR1 is LGHDT and CDR2 YNNKEL (reference sequence). With 4 bases clipped from V and 4 bases from J, the junction kept 11 bases outside the gene matches. The CDR3 coding sequence is TGTGCCAGCAGCCCTAAATGGACCACAGGGGGCACTGAAGCTTTCTTT. Translated, it gives CASSPKWTTGGTEAFF.

Remarks on this clone: This sample also contains other DNA sequences that code for the same CDR3. V and J are TRBV7-9 and TRBJ1-2; D ambiguous. The germline V and J ends were trimmed by 1 base and 2 bases, with 11 bases remaining between them. The CDR3 consists of 15 residues. The V gene's germline CDR1 is SEHNR and CDR2 FQNEAQ (reference sequence). Here the CDR3 DNA reads TGTGCCAGCAGCTTAGGAGTAGCGGGAAACTATGGCTACACCTTC. Translating gives CASSLGVAGNYGYTF.

The chain has TRBV30 and TRBJ1-2; the match to TRBD1 covers 8 bases. Germline V gene lookup returns CDR1 GTSNPN and CDR2 SVGIG (reference sequence). The J segment lost 6 bases and the V segment lost 4 bases, leaving 10 bases of the junction unmatched. This CDR3 is 14 amino acids long. This CDR3 reads CAWKSPDRANGYTF. CDR3 DNA: TGTGCCTGGAAATCCCCGGACAGGGCGAATGGCTACACCTTC. The full variable domain, with the rest looked up from reference TRBV30 and TRBJ1-2, is SQTIHQWPATLVQPVGSPLSLECTVEGTSNPNLYWYRQAAGRGLQLLFYSVGIGQISSEVPQNLSASRPQDRQFILSSKKLLLSDSGFYLCAWKSPDRANGYTFGSGTRLTVV.

The rearrangement joins TRBV9 to TRBJ2-5; D tentatively reads TRBD1 or TRBD2 (6 bases each). CDR1 and CDR2 from the germline V gene are SGDLS and YYNGEE. The CDR3 has 16 amino acids. V lost 3 bases and J lost 3, with 18 bases in between. CDR3 nucleotide sequence: TGTGCCAGCAGCGCCCTTTTGTGGGGGGCTGAAGAGACCCAGTACTTC. This translates into CASSALLWGAEETQYF.

This chain links TRBV5-6 with TRBJ1-1; D is unresolved. Germline V lookup: CDR1 SGHDT, CDR2 YYEEEE. Trimming took off 4 bases at V and 1 base at J, with 14 bases between the two ends. This CDR3 region has 15 residues. The CDR3: CASSKEPEENTEAFF. The DNA of the CDR3 is TGTGCCAGCAGCAAGGAACCAGAGGAGAACACTGAAGCTTTCTTT.

The chain is built from TRBV27 and TRBJ1-1, with D possibly matching TRBD1 (6 bases). Trimming removed 3 bases at V and 4 bases at J, with 12 bases between. CDR1 is MNHEY and CDR2 is SMNVEV in the germline V gene (reference sequence). This CDR3 region has 14 residues. DNA of the CDR3: TGTGCCAGCAGTTTGACAGGTTCTACCACTGAAGCTTTCTTT. This codes for CASSLTGSTTEAFF.

The chain is built from TRBV7-9 and TRBJ2-3; D uncertain. This CDR3 contains 16 residues. Germline V gives CDR1 SEHNR, CDR2 FQNEAQ (reference sequence). V was pared by 1 base and J by 0 bases, with 11 bases between. CDR3: CASSLGWGTSTDTQYF. CDR3 DNA sequence: TGTGCCAGCAGCTTAGGTTGGGGAACTAGCACAGATACGCAGTATTTT. Using reference TRBV7-9 and TRBJ2-3 for the parts outside the CDR3, the full variable domain is DTGVSQNPRHKITKRGQNVTFRCDPISEHNRLYWYRQTLGQGPEFLTYFQNEAQLEKSRLLSDRFSAERPKGSFSTLEIQRTEQGDSAMYLCASSLGWGTSTDTQYFGPGTRLTVL.

V is TRBV10-3 and J is TRBJ1-1, with 7 positions matching TRBD1. Trimming removed 5 bases from V and 4 bases from J; junction bases left unmatched: 4. Germline V gene sequence: CDR1 ENHRY, CDR2 SYGVKD. The CDR3 loop spans 13 amino acids. The CDR3 DNA sequence: TGTGCCATCAGTAGGACAGGAGGCACTGAAGCTTTCTTT. It is translated as CAISRTGGTEAFF.

The chain is built from TRBV6-6 and TRBJ2-5; the match to TRBD1 covers 9 bases. J lost 1 base, V lost 5 bases, and 8 bases had no gene match. The CDR3 sequence is 16 residues long. From germline, CDR1 is MNHNY and CDR2 SVGAGI (reference sequence). DNA of the CDR3: TGTGCCAGCAGTAATACCGGGACAGGGATCCAAGAGACCCAGTACTTC. This encodes CASSNTGTGIQETQYF.

In this sample, this clone turned up once. The rearrangement links TRBV18 to TRBJ2-7, with TRBD1 as a possible D gene (6 bases). Germline CDR1 is KGHSH and CDR2 is LQKENI. Trimming left V 2 bases short and J 4 bases short, with 12 bases between. The CDR3 spans 14 residues. The CDR3, as DNA: TGTGCCAGCTCACCAAGTGGGGGCGGGTACGAGCAGTACTTC. Residues: CASSPSGGGYEQYF.

The rearrangement joins TRBV9 to TRBJ1-3; tentatively, D is TRBD1 (6 bases). The V gene lost 3 bases and the J gene lost 0 bases, with 13 bases spanning the gap. Per germline, CDR1 SGDLS and CDR2 YYNGEE. This CDR3 region has 16 residues. CDR3 in amino acids: CASSDTGHSSGNTIYF. In DNA form, the CDR3 reads TGTGCCAGCAGCGACACGGGACATAGCTCTGGAAACACCATATATTTT.